This TCR beta chain was observed in a study of siplizumab effects on memory and regulatory T cells. Notes on the study in general: Alloreactive sequences traceable to unstimulated CD4+ memory cells declined significantly under siplizumab.

This clone appeared a few times. Its antigen is currently unknown. Roughly 10^5 TCR templates underwent assay in each sample. Sequencing used immunoSEQ multiplex PCR; TCRdb keeps in-frame clones, though not all of them. The table includes 90,000 to 110,000 clones, 90% to 95% detected once. Germline CDR1 reads SGHDN; CDR2 reads FVKESK. Trimming pared 1 base from V and 10 bases from J, leaving 13 bases between. The CDR3 has 13 amino acids. The sample was Tregs sorted from blood. This TCR came from a human donor in good health. The chain recombines TRBV14 with TRBJ1-1, with a possible D match to TRBD1 (5 bases). The CDR3 spells CASSQGGGRGAFF. CDR3 nucleotide sequence: TGTGCCAGCAGCCAAGGGGGCGGAAGGGGAGCTTTCTTT.